The entry that follows covers one T cell receptor beta chain sequence. Antigen specificity is unknown. This specimen comes from a study of cytomegalovirus exposure and HLA in healthy donors. General study points: For TCR beta chains, V- and J-gene trimming was later linked to a missense DCLRE1C variant.

Looked up from germline, CDR1 is LGHNA and CDR2 is YSLEER. Trimming removed 5 bases from V and 0 bases from J; junction bases left unmatched: 5. This CDR3 has 16 amino acids. The PCR contained 60 Vbeta and 13 Jbeta primers. Produced via immunoSEQ multiplex PCR; TCRdb's table is partial and in-frame only. Among around 92,000 clones listed, about four fifths were seen once. Sample: PBMCs. The clonotype was recovered from a human donor in good health. V and J are TRBV4-3 and TRBJ1-5; 9 nucleotides align to TRBD1. CDR3 sequence: CASSTTTGGSNQPQHF. CDR3 nucleotide sequence: TGCGCCAGCAGCACTACGACAGGGGGTAGCAATCAGCCCCAGCATTTT.